Shown below are 14 T cell receptor beta chains from a single sample sequenced in a study of glioma-infiltrating T cells after dendritic cell vaccination. Some clones are missing from TCRdb's copy, which holds only in-frame ones; the method was immunoSEQ multiplex PCR. The sample shows fewer than 85,000 clones, roughly 89% of them seen only once. Sample: blood, taken before dendritic cell vaccination. Source of these receptors: a human donor with glioblastoma.

This chain links TRBV30 with TRBJ1-2, with D unclear. The V gene's germline CDR1 is GTSNPN and CDR2 SVGIG (reference sequence). This CDR3 spans 11 amino acids. Trimming cost V 2 bases and J 7 bases, with 8 bases left between them. The CDR3 bases are TGTGCCTGGAGTCATGGTAGTGGCTACACCTTC. Encoded protein: CAWSHGSGYTF.

The V gene is TRBV18, the J gene TRBJ2-5; possible D gene TRBD1, 5 bases. CDR3 size: 14 residues. Per the germline V gene, CDR1 is KGHSH and CDR2 is LQKENI. V dropped 3 bases and J dropped 5 bases, with 13 bases sitting between them. CDR3 sequence: CASSPNTNRETQYF. CDR3 in DNA: TGTGCCAGCTCACCCAATACTAACAGGGAGACCCAGTACTTC.

V is TRBV5-5 and J is TRBJ2-5; D perhaps matches TRBD1 (6 bases). Germline V gives CDR1 SGHKS, CDR2 YYEKEE (reference sequence). Trimming stripped 0 bases from V and 5 bases from J, with 17 bases between. This CDR3 is built from 16 residues. CDR3 loop: CASSLAATGVWETQYF. The CDR3 DNA is TGTGCCAGCAGCTTGGCCGCGACAGGTGTATGGGAGACCCAGTACTTC.

The rearrangement joins TRBV18 to TRBJ1-1; D is uncertain. The CDR3 length is 15 residues. Looked up from germline, CDR1 is KGHSH and CDR2 is LQKENI. The V end lost 2 bases, the J end lost 0 bases, and 10 bases lay between the germline ends. This chain's CDR3 is CASSPVRDLNTEAFF. DNA of the CDR3: TGTGCCAGCTCACCAGTTAGAGATTTGAACACTGAAGCTTTCTTT.

The V gene is TRBV6-1, the J gene TRBJ2-5; the D gene is possibly TRBD1 (6 bases). The CDR3 extends over 14 amino acids. Germline lookup yields CDR1 MNHNS and CDR2 SASEGT. V lost 4 bases to trimming and J lost 5 bases, with 14 bases between them. The CDR3 sequence is CASSAGVARETQYF. CDR3 coding DNA: TGTGCCAGCAGTGCAGGGGTAGCACGGGAGACCCAGTACTTC.

The chain uses TRBV27 and TRBJ2-6; no clear D. The CDR3 is 13 residues long. Looked up from germline, CDR1 is MNHEY and CDR2 is SMNVEV (reference sequence). V dropped 7 bases and J dropped 0 bases, with 4 bases sitting between them. In nucleotides, the CDR3 is TGTGCCAGCACCTACTCTGGGGCCAACGTCCTGACTTTC. Protein sequence: CASTYSGANVLTF.

The chain employs TRBV4-2 and TRBJ2-3, with 15 positions matching TRBD2. J gave up 4 bases and V 9 bases, and 2 bases lay outside the gene matches. Germline V CDR1 and CDR2: LGHNA, YNFKEQ. CDR3 size: 14 residues. The CDR3 sequence is CARGLAGGPDTQYF. In DNA form, the CDR3 reads TGTGCCAGGGGACTAGCGGGGGGACCAGATACGCAGTATTTT.

The chain has TRBV15 and TRBJ2-3, with D perhaps matching TRBD2 (6 bases). CDR3 length equals 16 residues. The germline V gene encodes CDR1 LNHNV and CDR2 YYDKDF (reference sequence). V lost 4 bases and J 3 bases, leaving 17 bases between the germline ends. The CDR3 here is CATSKEGAGVTDTQYF. In DNA, the CDR3 is TGTGCCACCAGCAAGGAGGGCGCGGGCGTAACAGATACGCAGTATTTT.

This chain uses TRBV6-6 with TRBJ2-7; 12 bases map to TRBD1. Germline assignment: CDR1 MNHNY and CDR2 SVGAGI (reference sequence). The CDR3 length is 15 residues. Unmatched junction bases numbered 7, after V lost 4 bases and J lost 6 bases. The CDR3 bases are TGTGCCAGCAGTTCCCGGGGACAGGGGGCCGGCGAGCAGTACTTC. It is translated as CASSSRGQGAGEQYF.

The rearrangement uses TRBV28 and TRBJ1-1; 8 bases align to TRBD1. V was clipped by 3 bases and J by 7 bases; unmatched bases: 1. Looked up from germline, CDR1 is MDHEN and CDR2 is SYDVKM. This CDR3 region has 12 residues. In DNA, the CDR3 is TGTGCCAGCAGTTTGACAGGGGATGAAGCTTTCTTT. Translation gives CASSLTGDEAFF. Full variable domain (remainder filled in from reference TRBV28 and TRBJ1-1): DVKVTQSSRYLVKRTGEKVFLECVQDMDHENMFWYRQDPGLGLRLIYFSYDVKMKEKGDIPEGYSVSREKKERFSLILESASTNQTSMYLCASSLTGDEAFFGQGTRLTVV.

The rearrangement links TRBV11-2 to TRBJ2-3; tentative D call: TRBD2 (7 bases). Per germline, CDR1 SGHAT and CDR2 FQNNGV. The CDR3 runs to 16 residues. V lost 3 bases and J lost 1, with 14 bases in between. CDR3 residues: CASSFHRAGGTDTQYF. CDR3 DNA sequence: TGTGCCAGCAGCTTCCACAGGGCGGGGGGCACAGATACGCAGTATTTT.

The chain links TRBV18 to TRBJ1-1; no definite D call. The germline V gene encodes CDR1 KGHSH and CDR2 LQKENI. The V gene lost 0 bases and the J gene lost 8 bases, with 16 bases spanning the gap. This CDR3 comprises 15 residues. The CDR3 DNA is TGTGCCAGCTCACCACCGTCAGTCTGGCGCGGGGAAGCTTTCTTT. Its protein product is CASSPPSVWRGEAFF.

This chain connects TRBV6-5 to TRBJ1-5, with D unresolved. This CDR3 is 15 amino acids long. V was shortened by 2 bases and J by 0 bases, with 8 bases between the two germline ends. The germline CDR1 and CDR2 sequences are MNHEY and SVGAGI. The CDR3 spells CASSYDMYSNQPQHF. In nucleotides, the CDR3 is TGTGCCAGCAGTTACGACATGTATAGCAATCAGCCCCAGCATTTT.

The chain couples TRBV7-2 to TRBJ1-1, with TRBD1 identical over 7 bases. Germline V CDR1 and CDR2: SGHTA, FQGNSA. J gave up 1 base and V 5 bases, and 7 bases lay outside the gene matches. The CDR3 is 15 residues long. The CDR3 coding sequence is TGTGCCAGCAGCACCCGACAGGGAGCGAACACTGAAGCTTTCTTT. It specifies CASSTRQGANTEAFF.